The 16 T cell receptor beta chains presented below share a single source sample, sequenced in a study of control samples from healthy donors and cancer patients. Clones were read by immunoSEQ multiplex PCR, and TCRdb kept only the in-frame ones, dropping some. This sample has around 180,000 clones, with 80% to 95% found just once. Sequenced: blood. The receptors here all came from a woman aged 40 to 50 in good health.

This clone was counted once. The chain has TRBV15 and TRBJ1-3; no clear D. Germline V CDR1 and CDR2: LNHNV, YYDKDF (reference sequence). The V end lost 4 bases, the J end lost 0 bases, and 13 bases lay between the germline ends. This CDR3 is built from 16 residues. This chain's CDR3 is CATSNHIESSGNTIYF. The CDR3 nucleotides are TGTGCCACCAGCAACCATATAGAATCCTCTGGAAACACCATATATTTT.

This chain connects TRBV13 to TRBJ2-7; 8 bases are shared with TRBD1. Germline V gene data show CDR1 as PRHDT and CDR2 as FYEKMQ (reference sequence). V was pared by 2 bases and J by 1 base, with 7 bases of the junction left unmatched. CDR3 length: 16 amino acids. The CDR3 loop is CASSLFGQGMSYEQYF. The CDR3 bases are TGTGCCAGCAGCTTATTCGGACAGGGAATGTCCTACGAGCAGTACTTC. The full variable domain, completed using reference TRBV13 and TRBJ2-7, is AAGVIQSPRHLIKEKRETATLKCYPIPRHDTVYWYQQGPGQDPQFLISFYEKMQSDKGSIPDRFSAQQFSDYHSELNMSSLELGDSALYFCASSLFGQGMSYEQYFGPGTRLTVT.

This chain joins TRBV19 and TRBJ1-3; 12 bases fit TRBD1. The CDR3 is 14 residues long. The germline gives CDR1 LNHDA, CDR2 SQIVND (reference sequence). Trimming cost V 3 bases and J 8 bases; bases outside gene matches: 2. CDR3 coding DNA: TGTGCCAGTAGTATGTGGGACAGGGGGCACACCATATATTTT. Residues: CASSMWDRGHTIYF.

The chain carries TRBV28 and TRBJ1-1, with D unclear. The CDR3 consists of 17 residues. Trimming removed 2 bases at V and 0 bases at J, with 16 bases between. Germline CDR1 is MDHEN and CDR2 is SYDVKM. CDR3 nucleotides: TGTGCCAGCAGTTTACCCGTAAATGGTGTGATGAACACTGAAGCTTTCTTT. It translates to CASSLPVNGVMNTEAFF.

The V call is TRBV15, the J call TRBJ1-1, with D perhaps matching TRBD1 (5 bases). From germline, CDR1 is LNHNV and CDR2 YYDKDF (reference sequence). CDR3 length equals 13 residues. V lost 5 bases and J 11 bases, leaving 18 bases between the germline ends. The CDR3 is CATSLYGAPRAFF. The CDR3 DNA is TGTGCCACCAGCTTATACGGGGCACCAAGGGCTTTCTTT. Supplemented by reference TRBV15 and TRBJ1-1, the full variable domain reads DAMVIQNPRYQVTQFGKPVTLSCSQTLNHNVMYWYQQKSSQAPKLLFHYYDKDFNNEADTPDNFQSRRPNTSFCFLDIRSPGLGDTAMYLCATSLYGAPRAFFGQGTRLTVV.

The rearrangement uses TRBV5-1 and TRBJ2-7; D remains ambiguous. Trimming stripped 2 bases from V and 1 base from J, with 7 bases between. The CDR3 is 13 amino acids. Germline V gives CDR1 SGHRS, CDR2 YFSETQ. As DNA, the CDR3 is TGCGCCAGCAGCTTAGACTTTTCCTACGAGCAGTACTTC. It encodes CASSLDFSYEQYF.

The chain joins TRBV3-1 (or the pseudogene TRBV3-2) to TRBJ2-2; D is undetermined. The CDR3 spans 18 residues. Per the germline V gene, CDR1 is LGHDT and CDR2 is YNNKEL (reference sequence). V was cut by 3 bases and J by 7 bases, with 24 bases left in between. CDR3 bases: TGTGCCAGCAGCCAGGTTACGCGGTCCTCCAGTAATGGCGGGGAGCTGTTTTTT. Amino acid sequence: CASSQVTRSSSNGGELFF.

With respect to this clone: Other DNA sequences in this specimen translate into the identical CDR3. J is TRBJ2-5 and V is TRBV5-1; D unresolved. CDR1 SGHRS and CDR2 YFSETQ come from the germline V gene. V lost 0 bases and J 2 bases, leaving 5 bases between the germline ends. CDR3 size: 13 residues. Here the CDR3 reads CASSLGAQETQYF. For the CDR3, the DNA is TGCGCCAGCAGCTTGGGGGCTCAAGAGACCCAGTACTTC.

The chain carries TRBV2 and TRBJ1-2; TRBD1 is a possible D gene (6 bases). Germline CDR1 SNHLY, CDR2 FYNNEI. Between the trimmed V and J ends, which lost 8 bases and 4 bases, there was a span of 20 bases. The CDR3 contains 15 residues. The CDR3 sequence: CASDEFGGRGYGYTF. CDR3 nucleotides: TGTGCCAGCGACGAATTTGGGGGGCGCGGCTATGGCTACACCTTC.

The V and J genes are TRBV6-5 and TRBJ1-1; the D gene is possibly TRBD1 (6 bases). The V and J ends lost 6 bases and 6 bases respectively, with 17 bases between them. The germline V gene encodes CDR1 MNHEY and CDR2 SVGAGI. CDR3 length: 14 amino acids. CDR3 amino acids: CASSPGHRGPEAFF. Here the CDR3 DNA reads TGTGCCAGCAGCCCGGGACACCGGGGTCCTGAAGCTTTCTTT.

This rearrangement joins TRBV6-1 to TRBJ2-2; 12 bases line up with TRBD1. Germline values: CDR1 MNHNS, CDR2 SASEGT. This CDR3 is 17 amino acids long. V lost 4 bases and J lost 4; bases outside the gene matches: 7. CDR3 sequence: CASSARDRGLGTGELFF. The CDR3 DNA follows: TGTGCCAGCAGTGCACGGGACAGGGGGCTGGGCACCGGGGAGCTGTTTTTT.

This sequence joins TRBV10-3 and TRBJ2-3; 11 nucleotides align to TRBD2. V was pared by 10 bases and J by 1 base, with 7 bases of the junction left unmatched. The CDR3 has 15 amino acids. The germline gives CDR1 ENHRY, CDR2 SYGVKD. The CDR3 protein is CATSGGRSGTDTQYF. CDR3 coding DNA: TGTGCCACTAGCGGGGGGCGTTCCGGCACAGATACGCAGTATTTT.

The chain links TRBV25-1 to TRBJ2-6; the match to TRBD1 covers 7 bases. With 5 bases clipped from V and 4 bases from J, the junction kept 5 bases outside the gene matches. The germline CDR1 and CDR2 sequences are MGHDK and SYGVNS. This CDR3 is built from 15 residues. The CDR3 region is CASSPTGSGANVLTF. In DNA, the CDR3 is TGTGCCAGCAGTCCGACAGGGTCCGGGGCCAACGTCCTGACTTTC. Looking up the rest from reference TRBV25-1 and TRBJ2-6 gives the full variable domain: EADIYQTPRYLVIGTGKKITLECSQTMGHDKMYWYQQDPGMELHLIHYSYGVNSTEKGDLSSESTVSRIRTEHFPLTLESARPSHTSQYLCASSPTGSGANVLTFGAGSRLTVL.

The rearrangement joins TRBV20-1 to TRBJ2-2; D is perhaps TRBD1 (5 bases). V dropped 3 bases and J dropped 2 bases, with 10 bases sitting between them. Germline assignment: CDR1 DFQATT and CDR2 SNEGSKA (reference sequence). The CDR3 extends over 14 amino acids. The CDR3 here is CSASPTDNTGELFF. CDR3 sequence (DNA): TGCAGTGCTAGTCCGACAGACAACACCGGGGAGCTGTTTTTT.

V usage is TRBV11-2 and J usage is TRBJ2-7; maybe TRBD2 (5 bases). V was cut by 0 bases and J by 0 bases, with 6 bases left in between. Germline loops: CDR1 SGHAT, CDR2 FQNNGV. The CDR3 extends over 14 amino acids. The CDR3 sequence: CASSLDGSSYEQYF. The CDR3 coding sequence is TGTGCCAGCAGCTTAGATGGGAGCTCCTACGAGCAGTACTTC.

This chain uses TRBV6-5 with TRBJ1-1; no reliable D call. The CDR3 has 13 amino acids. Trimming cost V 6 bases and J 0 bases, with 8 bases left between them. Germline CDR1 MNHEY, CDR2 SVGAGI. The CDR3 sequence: CASRGRMNTEAFF. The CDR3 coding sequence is TGTGCCAGCAGGGGTCGGATGAACACTGAAGCTTTCTTT.